The rows below give T cell receptor beta chains drawn from one sample of a study of vaccination effects on CD4 cells after COVID-19. Produced via immunoSEQ multiplex PCR; TCRdb's table is partial and in-frame only. Of under 70,000 clones in the sample, around 80% are singletons; the top ten hold 5.5%. No antigen has been assigned to these receptors. Sequencing was performed on CD4+ T cells from PBMCs cultured with HIV peptides, taken before COVID-19 vaccination. These receptors all stem from a human donor who had a prior SARS-CoV-2 infection. CDR3s include the opening cysteine and the closing phenylalanine or tryptophan. A D gene is named only where the DNA matches it firmly. Clone size is given for some rows only: seen once, a few or many times, or a class if the clone is expanded.

>NA|TRBV19|TRBD1|TRBJ2-1
CASSKRGQYNEQFF
>NA|TRBV7-2|NA|TRBJ1-1
CASSLEVGYTEAFF
>NA|TRBV5-1|NA|TRBJ2-4
CATLTGRNLFKNIQYF
>NA|TRBV9|TRBD2|TRBJ2-5
CASSPGTSGSLQETQYF
>NA|TRBV7-9|NA|TRBJ1-2
CASSPGNSLYGYTF
>NA|TRBV7-2|NA|TRBJ1-3
CASSLVGNTIYF
>NA|TRBV11-1|NA|TRBJ2-7
CASSLTMSSYEQYF
>NA|TRBV7-2|NA|TRBJ2-7
CASSLAPGYEQYF
>NA|TRBV7-2|NA|TRBJ2-1
CASSLVVGANVEQFF
>NA|TRBV20-1|TRBD2|TRBJ2-3
CSASLTSGGVTDTQYF
>NA|TRBV5-1|NA|TRBJ2-1
CASSTGGAPREQFF
>NA|TRBV7-2|NA|TRBJ1-3
CASSLVNRNTIYF
>few|TRBV2|TRBD2|TRBJ2-1
CASSAMSGSGNEQFF
>few|TRBV19|TRBD1|TRBJ1-6
CASSFRGLSSYNSPLHF
>NA|TRBV19|NA|TRBJ2-3
CASSILAGTDTQYF
>NA|TRBV12-3/TRBV12-4|NA|TRBJ2-7
CASKRPGSGEQYF
>few|TRBV2|TRBD2|TRBJ2-5
CASSLDGLAQYF
>few|TRBV5-1|TRBD1|TRBJ1-2
CASSLRTGEGYTF
>NA|TRBV11-3|TRBD2|TRBJ2-7
CASSLGGGSQYYEQYF
>few|TRBV11-3|NA|TRBJ2-3
CASSPRQESSTDTQYF
>NA|TRBV10-3|TRBD1|TRBJ2-7
CAISARRAGRQGYEQYF
>NA|TRBV11-3|NA|TRBJ1-4
CASSLATWATNEKLFF
>few|TRBV7-9|TRBD1|TRBJ1-2
CASSSGGGYGYTF
>NA|TRBV7-3|NA|TRBJ1-1
CASSLQEGTEAFF
>NA|TRBV7-9|TRBD1|TRBJ2-1
CASNRDLGQGYNEQFF
>NA|TRBV7-8|TRBD1|TRBJ2-6
CATRRQGGANVLTF
>NA|TRBV24-1|NA|TRBJ2-6
CATSDDRFSGANVLTF
>once|TRBV5-1|NA|TRBJ2-1
CASSSQTSYNEQFF
>NA|TRBV20-1|TRBD1|TRBJ1-1
CSASGGQGFGTEAFF
>NA|TRBV5-1|TRBD2|TRBJ2-7
CASSLDGRHYEQYF
>few|TRBV2|NA|TRBJ2-7
CASSDFGQATYEQYF
>NA|TRBV4-3|TRBD2|TRBJ2-5
CASSQGRGNQETQYF
>NA|TRBV6-6|NA|TRBJ2-7
CASSYPGASYEQYF
>NA|TRBV7-2|TRBD2|TRBJ2-5
CASSLETSGRTQYF
>once|TRBV10-3|NA|TRBJ1-1
CAIRTTQSLAEAFF
>NA|TRBV9|NA|TRBJ2-5
CASSPGYQETQYF
>NA|TRBV3-1/TRBV3-2|NA|TRBJ2-6
CASSQRRQPRSGANVLTF
>NA|TRBV7-3|NA|TRBJ1-1
CASSLSGMRDEAFF
>NA|TRBV5-4|TRBD1|TRBJ2-3
CASSSGTGGPGMAQYF
>NA|TRBV2|NA|TRBJ2-1
CASRFAAGSYNEQFF
>NA|TRBV18|NA|TRBJ1-2
CASSPVTETYGYTF
>NA|TRBV23-1|TRBD1|TRBJ1-2
CASISGGYHYGYTF
>few|TRBV19|NA|TRBJ1-5
CASSPPYNQPQHF
>NA|TRBV5-1|TRBD1|TRBJ1-1
CATSLGTANTEAFF
>NA|TRBV28|NA|TRBJ1-1
CASSRGGDGDTEAFF
>NA|TRBV2|TRBD2|TRBJ2-7
CASTIAGVGYEQYF
>NA|TRBV19|TRBD1|TRBJ2-5
CASSKSYRGRFEETQYF
>NA|TRBV7-2|NA|TRBJ2-1
CASSQPLANNEQFF
>NA|TRBV11-3|NA|TRBJ2-5
CASSLVTGQETQYF
>NA|TRBV7-2|TRBD2|TRBJ2-5
CASSSLAGGQETQYF
>once|TRBV5-1|NA|TRBJ2-7
CASSLVDNEQYF
>NA|TRBV11-2|NA|TRBJ2-5
CASSLGLGTQYF
>NA|TRBV6-2/TRBV6-3|NA|TRBJ2-7
CASSYSTRGGTYEQYF
>NA|TRBV27|NA|TRBJ2-7
CASSTLPPSARTYEQYF
>NA|TRBV11-2|TRBD2|TRBJ2-5
CASSSFGTGGETQYF
>NA|TRBV6-6|NA|TRBJ1-3
CASSGTQTSGNTIYF
>few|TRBV30|NA|TRBJ2-3
CAWGLSTDTQYF
>few|TRBV7-3|NA|TRBJ2-1
CASSLGGTSNEQFF
>NA|TRBV5-1|TRBD2|TRBJ2-7
CASSSSGLAGVGQYF